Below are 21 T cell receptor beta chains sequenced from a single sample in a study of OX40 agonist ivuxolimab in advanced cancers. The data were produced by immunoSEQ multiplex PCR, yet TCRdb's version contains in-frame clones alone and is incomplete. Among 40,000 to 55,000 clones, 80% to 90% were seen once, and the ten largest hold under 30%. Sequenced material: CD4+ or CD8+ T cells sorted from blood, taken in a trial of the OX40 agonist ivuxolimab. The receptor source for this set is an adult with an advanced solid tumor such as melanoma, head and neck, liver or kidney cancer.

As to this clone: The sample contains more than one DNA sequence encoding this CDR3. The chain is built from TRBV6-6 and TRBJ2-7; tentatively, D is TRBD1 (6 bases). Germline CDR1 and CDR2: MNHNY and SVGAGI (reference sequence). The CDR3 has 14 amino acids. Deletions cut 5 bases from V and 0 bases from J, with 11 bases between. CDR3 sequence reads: CASSGRDNSYEQYF. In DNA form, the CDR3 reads TGTGCCAGCAGTGGTAGGGACAACTCCTACGAGCAGTACTTC.

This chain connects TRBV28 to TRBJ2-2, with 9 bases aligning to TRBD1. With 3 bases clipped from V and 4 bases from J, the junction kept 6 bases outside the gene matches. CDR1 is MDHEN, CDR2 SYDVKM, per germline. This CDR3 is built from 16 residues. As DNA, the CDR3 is TGTGCCAGCAGTTTCAGCCCGGGACAGGGCACCGGGGAGCTGTTTTTT. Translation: CASSFSPGQGTGELFF. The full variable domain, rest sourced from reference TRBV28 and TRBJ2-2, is DVKVTQSSRYLVKRTGEKVFLECVQDMDHENMFWYRQDPGLGLRLIYFSYDVKMKEKGDIPEGYSVSREKKERFSLILESASTNQTSMYLCASSFSPGQGTGELFFGEGSRLTVL.

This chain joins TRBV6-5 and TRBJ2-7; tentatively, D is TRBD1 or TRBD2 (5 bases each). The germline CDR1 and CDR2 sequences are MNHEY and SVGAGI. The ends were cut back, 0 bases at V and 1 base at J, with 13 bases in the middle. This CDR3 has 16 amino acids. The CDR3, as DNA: TGTGCCAGCAGTTACTCGTGGGACCGACCTTCCTACGAGCAGTACTTC. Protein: CASSYSWDRPSYEQYF.

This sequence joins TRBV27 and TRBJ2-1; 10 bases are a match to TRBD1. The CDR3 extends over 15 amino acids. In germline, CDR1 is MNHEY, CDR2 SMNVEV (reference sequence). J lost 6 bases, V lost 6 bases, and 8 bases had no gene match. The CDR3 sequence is CASRYGTGVINEQFF. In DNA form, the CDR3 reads TGTGCCAGCAGATACGGGACAGGGGTAATCAATGAGCAGTTCTTC.

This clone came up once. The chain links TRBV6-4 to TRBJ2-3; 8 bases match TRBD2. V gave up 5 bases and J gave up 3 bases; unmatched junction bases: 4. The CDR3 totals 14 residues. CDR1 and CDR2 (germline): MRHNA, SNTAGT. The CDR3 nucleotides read TGTGCCAGCAGTCTGACTAGCGATACAGATACGCAGTATTTT. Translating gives CASSLTSDTDTQYF.

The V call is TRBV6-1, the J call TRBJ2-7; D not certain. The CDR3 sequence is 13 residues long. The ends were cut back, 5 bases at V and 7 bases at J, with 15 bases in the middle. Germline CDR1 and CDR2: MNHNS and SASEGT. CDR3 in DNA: TGTGCCAGCAGTACAAGCGACGCCCGGGAGCAGTACTTC. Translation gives CASSTSDAREQYF.

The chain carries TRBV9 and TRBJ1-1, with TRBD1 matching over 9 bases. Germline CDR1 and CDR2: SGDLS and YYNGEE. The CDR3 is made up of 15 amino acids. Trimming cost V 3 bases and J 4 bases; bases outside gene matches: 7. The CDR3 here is CASSATGTGFTEAFF. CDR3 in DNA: TGTGCCAGCAGCGCCACCGGGACAGGGTTCACTGAAGCTTTCTTT.

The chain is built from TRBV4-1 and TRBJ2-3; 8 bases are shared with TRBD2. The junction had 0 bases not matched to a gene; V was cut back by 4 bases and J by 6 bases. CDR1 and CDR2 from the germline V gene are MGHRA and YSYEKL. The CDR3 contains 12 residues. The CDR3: CASSLAGDTQYF. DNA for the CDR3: TGCGCCAGCAGCCTAGCGGGGGATACGCAGTATTTT.

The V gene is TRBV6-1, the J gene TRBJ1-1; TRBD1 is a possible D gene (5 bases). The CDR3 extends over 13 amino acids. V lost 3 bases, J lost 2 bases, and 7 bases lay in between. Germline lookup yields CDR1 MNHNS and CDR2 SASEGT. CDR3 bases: TGTGCCAGCAGTGATGACAGTAACACTGAAGCTTTCTTT. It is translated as CASSDDSNTEAFF.

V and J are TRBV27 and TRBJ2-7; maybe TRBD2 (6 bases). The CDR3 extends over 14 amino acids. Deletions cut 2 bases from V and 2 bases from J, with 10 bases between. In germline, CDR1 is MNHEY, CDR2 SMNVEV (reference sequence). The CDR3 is CASSLRGRPYEQYF. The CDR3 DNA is TGTGCCAGCAGTTTACGGGGGAGGCCCTACGAGCAGTACTTC.

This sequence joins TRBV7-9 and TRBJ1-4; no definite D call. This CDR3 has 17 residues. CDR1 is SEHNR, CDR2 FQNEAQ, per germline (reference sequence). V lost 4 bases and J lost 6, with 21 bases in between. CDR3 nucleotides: TGTGCCAGCAGCTCCCTAGACCTGATAGAGGGAGATGAAAAACTGTTTTTT. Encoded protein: CASSSLDLIEGDEKLFF.

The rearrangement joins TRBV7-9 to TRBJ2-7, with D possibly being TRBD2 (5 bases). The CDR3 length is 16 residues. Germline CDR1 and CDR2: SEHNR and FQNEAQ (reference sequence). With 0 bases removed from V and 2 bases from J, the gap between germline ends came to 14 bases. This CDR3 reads CASSLAQRDWTYEQYF. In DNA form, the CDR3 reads TGTGCCAGCAGCTTAGCGCAACGGGATTGGACCTACGAGCAGTACTTC.

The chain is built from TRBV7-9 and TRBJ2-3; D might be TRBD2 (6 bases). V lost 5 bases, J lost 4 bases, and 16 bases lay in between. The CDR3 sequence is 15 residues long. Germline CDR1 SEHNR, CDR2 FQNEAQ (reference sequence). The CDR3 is CASSQWVGGADTQYF. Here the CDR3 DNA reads TGTGCCAGCAGCCAATGGGTGGGGGGTGCAGATACGCAGTATTTT. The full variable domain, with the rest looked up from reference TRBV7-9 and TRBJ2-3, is DTGVSQNPRHKITKRGQNVTFRCDPISEHNRLYWYRQTLGQGPEFLTYFQNEAQLEKSRLLSDRFSAERPKGSFSTLEIQRTEQGDSAMYLCASSQWVGGADTQYFGPGTRLTVL.

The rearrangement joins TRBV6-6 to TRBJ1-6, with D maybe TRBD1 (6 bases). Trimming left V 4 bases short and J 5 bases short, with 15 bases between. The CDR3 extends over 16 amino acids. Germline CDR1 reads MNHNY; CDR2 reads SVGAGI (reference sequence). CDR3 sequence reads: CASSSRTPGDNSPLHF. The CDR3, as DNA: TGTGCCAGCAGTTCCAGGACCCCAGGGGATAATTCACCCCTCCACTTT.

The CDR3 DNA follows: TGTGCAAGTCGCTTCTTAGAGTCGGGGGGGCCCAGCACCGGGGAGCTGTTTTTT. Its translation is CASRFLESGGPSTGELFF. The rearrangement links TRBV12-2 to TRBJ2-2; the DNA was not used to check the table's D call, TRBD2. TRBV12-2 is described as a pseudogene. The CDR3 is 18 amino acids.

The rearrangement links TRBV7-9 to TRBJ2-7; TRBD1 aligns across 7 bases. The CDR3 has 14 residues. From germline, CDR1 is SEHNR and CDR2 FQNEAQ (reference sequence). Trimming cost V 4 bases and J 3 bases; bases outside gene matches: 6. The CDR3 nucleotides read TGTGCCAGCAGCTCGAACAGGGGATTCTACGAGCAGTACTTC. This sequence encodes CASSSNRGFYEQYF.

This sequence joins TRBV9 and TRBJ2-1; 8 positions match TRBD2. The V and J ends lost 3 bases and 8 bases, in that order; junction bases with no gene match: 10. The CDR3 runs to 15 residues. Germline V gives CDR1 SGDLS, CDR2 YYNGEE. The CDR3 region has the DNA TGTGCCAGCAGCGAGACGGGACTAGTAGGCTATGAGCAGTTCTTC. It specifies CASSETGLVGYEQFF.

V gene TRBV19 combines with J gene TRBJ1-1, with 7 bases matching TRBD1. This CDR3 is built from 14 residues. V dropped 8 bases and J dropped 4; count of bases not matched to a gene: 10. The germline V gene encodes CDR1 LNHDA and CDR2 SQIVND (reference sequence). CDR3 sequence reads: CASGYRGETTEAFF. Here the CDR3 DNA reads TGTGCCAGTGGATACAGGGGTGAGACCACTGAAGCTTTCTTT.

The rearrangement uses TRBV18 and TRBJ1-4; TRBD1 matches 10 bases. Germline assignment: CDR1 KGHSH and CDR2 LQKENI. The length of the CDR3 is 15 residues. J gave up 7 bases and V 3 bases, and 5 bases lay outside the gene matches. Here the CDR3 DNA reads TGTGCCAGCTCACCTCCGGGACAGGGGAGTGAAAAACTGTTTTTT. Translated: CASSPPGQGSEKLFF.

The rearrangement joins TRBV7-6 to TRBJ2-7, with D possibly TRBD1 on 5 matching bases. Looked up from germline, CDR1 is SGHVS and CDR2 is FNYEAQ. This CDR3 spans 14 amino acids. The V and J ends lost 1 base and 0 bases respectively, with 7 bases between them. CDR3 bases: TGTGCCAGCAGCTTAGGACAGACCTCCTACGAGCAGTACTTC. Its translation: CASSLGQTSYEQYF.

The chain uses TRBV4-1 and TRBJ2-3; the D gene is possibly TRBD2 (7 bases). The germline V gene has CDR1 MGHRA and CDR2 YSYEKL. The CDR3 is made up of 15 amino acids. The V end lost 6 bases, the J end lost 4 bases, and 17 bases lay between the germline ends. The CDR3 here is CASRGGGGAADTQYF. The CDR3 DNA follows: TGCGCCAGCAGGGGAGGAGGGGGGGCGGCAGATACGCAGTATTTT.